Listed below are T cell receptor beta chains from one sample, sequenced in a study of control samples from healthy donors and cancer patients. Using immunoSEQ multiplex PCR, the repertoire was profiled, and TCRdb retains in-frame clones only, with some absent. The sample has around 170,000 clones, around nine tenths seen once. Source material: blood. The receptors derive from a woman aged 25 to 45 in good health. Both conserved end residues are part of each CDR3. D genes are given only for firm matches. Size is stated for part of the rows, as once, few or many counts, or as a class when the clone is expanded.

V	J	D	size	DNA	CDR3
TRBV4-2	TRBJ2-2	.	.	TGTGCCAGCAGCCAAGAGGGGGGGGAGCTGTTTTTT	CASSQEGGELFF
TRBV30	TRBJ2-5	TRBD1	.	TGTGCCTGGAGTCCAAACAGGGGTCTTAACCAAGAGACCCAGTACTTC	CAWSPNRGLNQETQYF
TRBV20-1	TRBJ2-1	.	few	TGCAGTGCTAGAGGGGACTATGAGCAGTTCTTC	CSARGDYEQFF
TRBV5-1	TRBJ2-1	.	.	TGCGCCAGCAGCTTGGTGCTAGCCTCAGGCAATGAGCAGTTCTTC	CASSLVLASGNEQFF
TRBV18	TRBJ1-4	.	.	TGTGCCAGCTCACCACAAGCAGGCCGGCCAACTAATGAAAAACTGTTTTTT	CASSPQAGRPTNEKLFF
TRBV28	TRBJ1-6	.	.	TGTGCCAGCAGACCTCGAGGGCTCGCATATTCACCCCTCCACTTT	CASRPRGLAYSPLHF
TRBV6-5	TRBJ2-2	.	.	TGTGCCAGCAGCCGCGGGACTGAGGGGCTGTTTTTT	CASSRGTEGLFF
TRBV11-2	TRBJ2-5	TRBD1	.	TGTGCCAGCAGCTCGGACAGGGGGTGGGAGACCCAGTACTTC	CASSSDRGWETQYF
TRBV5-1	TRBJ1-1	TRBD1	.	TGCGCCAGCAGCTTGATGGGACAGGGGGGCGTCACTGAAGCTTTCTTT	CASSLMGQGGVTEAFF
TRBV10-3	TRBJ2-7	.	.	TGTGCCATCGGGGCAGTGACGTCCTACGAGCAGTACTTC	CAIGAVTSYEQYF
TRBV6-5	TRBJ1-1	TRBD1	.	TGTGCCAGCAGCCGGACAGGGGTATCTGAAGCTTTCTTT	CASSRTGVSEAFF
TRBV19	TRBJ1-5	.	few	TGTGCCAGTAGTATCCAGAATAGCAATCAGCCCCAGCATTTT	CASSIQNSNQPQHF
TRBV5-1	TRBJ2-3	.	.	TGCGCCAGCAACCCTGTTAGGGGCGGTGGGACAGATACGCAGTATTTT	CASNPVRGGGTDTQYF
TRBV12-3/TRBV12-4	TRBJ2-2	.	.	TGTGCCAGCAGTTTAGATGTGGCCGGGGAGCTGTTTTTT	CASSLDVAGELFF
TRBV7-9	TRBJ2-2	.	.	TGTGCCAGCAGCGCGCCAGAAGGACACACCGGGGAGCTGTTTTTT	CASSAPEGHTGELFF
TRBV19	TRBJ2-1	TRBD1	.	TGTGCCAGTAGTAAGGACAGGCAACTCTACAATGAGCAGTTCTTC	CASSKDRQLYNEQFF
TRBV7-6	TRBJ2-3	TRBD2	.	TGTGCCAGCAGCGGCGGGACTAGCGGGGGCACAGATACGCAGTATTTT	CASSGGTSGGTDTQYF
TRBV2	TRBJ2-5	.	.	TGTGCCAGCAGTTCACTCAGGGGGGACCAAGAGACCCAGTACTTC	CASSSLRGDQETQYF
TRBV5-4	TRBJ2-5	TRBD2	.	TGTGCCAGCAGCACACCCTCCGGACTAGCGGAGACCCAGTACTTC	CASSTPSGLAETQYF
TRBV6-6	TRBJ1-2	.	.	TGTGCCAGCAGTGCGGGGGGTTCAGGCTACACCTTC	CASSAGGSGYTF
TRBV19	TRBJ1-5	TRBD1	.	TGTGCCAGTAGCCCGGGACAGGTTCATAAGCCCCAGCATTTT	CASSPGQVHKPQHF
TRBV28	TRBJ2-7	.	.	TGTGCCAGCAGTTCTCCGGGACGTACGAAGTACGAGCAGTACTTC	CASSSPGRTKYEQYF
TRBV29-1	TRBJ2-5	.	.	TGCAGCCATACGGGACTTAACCAAGAGACCCAGTACTTC	CSHTGLNQETQYF
TRBV7-2	TRBJ2-7	.	.	TGTGCCAGCAGCTTTCCCACGACAGGGAGGTACGAGCAGTACTTC	CASSFPTTGRYEQYF
TRBV10-3	TRBJ2-7	TRBD2	.	TGTGCCATCCGGGAGGAGAACTACGAGCAGTACTTC	CAIREENYEQYF
TRBV2	TRBJ2-5	.	.	TGTGCCAGCAGTGATGTGGGGACCCAGTACTTC	CASSDVGTQYF
TRBV6-4	TRBJ2-4	.	.	TGTGCCAGCAGTGACAGCCGGGGGGCGGGCATTCAGTACTTC	CASSDSRGAGIQYF
TRBV2	TRBJ1-1	.	once	TGTGCCAGCAACCGCGGGCAGGTGAACACTGAAGCTTTCTTT	CASNRGQVNTEAFF
TRBV20-1	TRBJ1-1	.	.	TGCAGTGCTAGGTTGGACACTGAAGCTTTCTTT	CSARLDTEAFF
TRBV4-1	TRBJ2-5	.	.	TGCGCCAGCAGCCAAGTAGACGGTAACCAAGAGACCCAGTACTTC	CASSQVDGNQETQYF
TRBV7-8	TRBJ2-6	.	.	TGTGCCAGCAGTCCTCGGACTCGGACTGGGGCCAACGTCCTGACTTTC	CASSPRTRTGANVLTF
TRBV28	TRBJ1-1	TRBD1	.	TGTGCCAGCAGTCCCCCAGGGGGCGCCACGGGGAACACTGAAGCTTTCTTT	CASSPPGGATGNTEAFF
TRBV19	TRBJ1-1	TRBD1	once	TGTGCCAGTATAGCGGGACAGGGAGTCGCTGAAGCTTTCTTT	CASIAGQGVAEAFF
TRBV5-6	TRBJ2-5	.	.	TGTGCCAGCAGCTTGCGTAACGGGGAGACCCAGTACTTC	CASSLRNGETQYF
TRBV7-9	TRBJ2-1	.	.	TGTGCCAGCAGCTCCCCTGGCAGAGGGGATGAGCAGTTCTTC	CASSSPGRGDEQFF
TRBV18	TRBJ2-3	TRBD2	.	TGTGCCAGCTCACGGTCTAGCGGGGCAGCCACAGATACGCAGTATTTT	CASSRSSGAATDTQYF
TRBV7-9	TRBJ2-1	.	.	TGTGCCAGCAGCCGAAGGACCTACAATGAGCAGTTCTTC	CASSRRTYNEQFF
TRBV19	TRBJ1-1	.	.	TGTGCCAGTAGTCCTCAAGACGGGATCACTGAAGCTTTCTTT	CASSPQDGITEAFF
TRBV25-1	TRBJ1-3	.	.	TGTGCCAGCAGCCTGGGGGCCCCTGGAAACACCATATATTTT	CASSLGAPGNTIYF
TRBV29-1	TRBJ2-2	TRBD1	once	TGCAGCGTTGGTCGGACAGGGGCCACCGGGGAGCTGTTTTTT	CSVGRTGATGELFF
TRBV9	TRBJ1-6	.	.	TGTGCCAGCAGCGTACAGGGTGTGGGTTCACCCCTCCACTTT	CASSVQGVGSPLHF